Listed here is a single TCR beta chain. The data were produced by immunoSEQ multiplex PCR, yet TCRdb's version contains in-frame clones alone and is incomplete. This repertoire shows about 17,000 clones, approximately 81% found once; its top ten account for about 9.6%. The data stem from a study of T cell changes during pregnancy in multiple sclerosis. CDR3 length: 18 residues. The V gene end was trimmed by 4 bases and the J gene end by 0 bases; junction bases not matched to a gene: 9. Germline loops: CDR1 SGDLS, CDR2 YYNGEE. The sequencing used CD8+ T cells from peripheral blood mononuclear cells, collected after pregnancy. This chain links TRBV9 with TRBJ2-3, with 12 positions matching TRBD2. This clonotype was obtained from a female donor with multiple sclerosis, enrolled in a pregnancy study. The CDR3: CASSLTSGGTSSTDTQYF. The CDR3 DNA follows: TGTGCCAGCAGCCTGACTAGCGGGGGAACATCCAGCACAGATACGCAGTATTTT. The full variable domain, its missing parts supplied by reference TRBV9 and TRBJ2-3, is DSGVTQTPKHLITATGQRVTLRCSPRSGDLSVYWYQQSLDQGLQFLIQYYNGEERAKGNILERFSAQQFPDLHSELNLSSLELGDSALYFCASSLTSGGTSSTDTQYFGPGTRLTVL.